The present T cell receptor beta chain was sequenced within a study of cytomegalovirus exposure and HLA in healthy donors. CDR1 SGHRS and CDR2 YFSETQ come from the germline V gene. The CDR3 extends over 14 amino acids. After removal of 5 bases from V and 6 bases from J, the junction contained 8 bases not matched to a gene. PCR was performed using 60 Vbeta and 13 Jbeta primers. The repertoire was sequenced with immunoSEQ multiplex PCR; TCRdb's copy has only in-frame clones and lacks some. The specimen's table records tens of thousands of clones. With respect to this clone: Its antigen is currently unknown.

This cohort consisted of healthy bone marrow donors. The study's findings and limits: A missense DCLRE1C variant was associated with V- and J-gene trimming of TCR beta chains in a later analysis, and an independent cohort replicated the association. Available immune exposure information covered CMV serostatus only. Common viral pathogens were later found to be apparently linked to several of the most significant clusters.

The TCR was taken from a female donor in good health and CMV-seropositive. The J gene is TRBJ2-1, the V gene TRBV5-1; the match to TRBD1 covers 7 bases. The specimen was PBMCs. CDR3 loop: CASRAGSGGNEQFF. The CDR3 region has the DNA TGCGCCAGCAGGGCCGGGTCAGGGGGCAATGAGCAGTTCTTC.